This TCR beta chain was captured by sequencing in a study of early T cells in non-severe SARS-CoV-2 infection. TCRdb independently ran MiXCR on the 5' RACE reads; one entry per CDR3 protein. Seen here are 85,000 to 95,000 distinct CDR3 sequences, 14% to 15% observed once, and the top ten hold less than 0.6%. This CDR3 is 13 amino acids long. Germline-derived CDR1 and CDR2 are KGHSH and LQKENI. Trimming pared 2 bases from V and 4 bases from J, leaving 3 bases between. The sample holds a few counts of this clonotype. The sequence was collected from an adult who was a healthcare worker with PCR-confirmed SARS-CoV-2 infection or an uninfected control (not recorded which). The chain has TRBV18 and TRBJ1-6; D is unresolved. Sequenced sample: whole blood. CDR3 DNA: TGTGCCAGCTCACCAGGGTATAATTCACCCCTCCACTTT. This sequence encodes CASSPGYNSPLHF.